Reported below is one T cell receptor (beta chain). Other DNA variants within this sample encode the same CDR3. The sample originates from a study of shared clonotypes between healthy human individuals. Overall study context: Donors consisted of two women and a few men between 18 and 49.

V shed 4 bases, J shed 4 bases, and the junction held 2 bases outside the gene matches. The CDR3 is 13 amino acids. Per the germline V gene, CDR1 is MGHRA and CDR2 is YSYEKL. Clones were sequenced by immunoSEQ multiplex PCR, and TCRdb holds only the in-frame ones, with some missing. This table has a few million clones, approximately 92% appearing once. The sequenced sample was naive CD4+ T cells sorted from blood. The subset is: CD45RA+ positively selected. The chain joins TRBV4-1 to TRBJ1-1, with 8 bases aligning to TRBD1. This receptor was obtained from a man between 18 and 35 years old in good health. CDR3 sequence reads: CASSLGQGTEAFF. The CDR3 DNA reads as TGCGCCAGCAGCCTAGGACAGGGCACTGAAGCTTTCTTT.